This is a list of T cell receptor beta chains from one sample in a study of T cells in Graves' hyperthyroidism and ophthalmopathy. MiXCR, run by TCRdb on the multiplex PCR reads, gives a single entry per CDR3 protein. This repertoire shows around 440,000 distinct CDR3 sequences, approximately 14% found once; its top ten account for around 7.3%. The sample comprised blood. These receptors all come from a woman aged 18 to 35 with Graves' hyperthyroidism. Each CDR3 is given with its conserved first and last residue. The order of the fields is V gene, D gene, clone size, J gene, CDR3 DNA, CDR3 protein. A D gene is named only where the DNA matches it firmly. Size is stated for part of the rows, as once, few or many counts, or as a class when the clone is expanded.

v_call: TRBV11-3
d_call: TRBD1
clone_size: many
j_call: TRBJ2-5
cdr3_nt: TGTGCCAGCAGCCTCGGACAGGGTGGGGATACCCAGTACTTC
cdr3_aa: CASSLGQGGDTQYF

v_call: TRBV20-1
d_call: .
clone_size: few
j_call: TRBJ1-3
cdr3_nt: TGCAGTGCTAGAGAGGAAAACACCATATATTTT
cdr3_aa: CSAREENTIYF

v_call: TRBV30
d_call: .
clone_size: many
j_call: TRBJ1-3
cdr3_nt: TGTGCCTGGACCCTAGACAGCTCTGGAAACACCATATATTTT
cdr3_aa: CAWTLDSSGNTIYF

v_call: TRBV6-1
d_call: .
clone_size: .
j_call: TRBJ1-5
cdr3_nt: TGTGCCAGCAGCCCCATCGGGGCGGGAGGCAATCAGCCCCAGCATTTT
cdr3_aa: CASSPIGAGGNQPQHF

v_call: TRBV6-4
d_call: .
clone_size: few
j_call: TRBJ2-7
cdr3_nt: TGTGCCAGCAGTCGCGGGGCGGATAGCTCCTACGAGCAGTACTTC
cdr3_aa: CASSRGADSSYEQYF

v_call: TRBV4-1
d_call: .
clone_size: many
j_call: TRBJ1-1
cdr3_nt: TGCGCCAGCAGCCAGGGACCAGGGGATCCGGACACTGAAGCTTTCTTT
cdr3_aa: CASSQGPGDPDTEAFF

v_call: TRBV20-1
d_call: TRBD2
clone_size: many
j_call: TRBJ2-5
cdr3_nt: TGCAGTGCTTCGGGACTACGGGAGACCCAGTACTTC
cdr3_aa: CSASGLRETQYF

v_call: TRBV28
d_call: .
clone_size: many
j_call: TRBJ1-5
cdr3_nt: TGTGCCAGCAGGGCGGGTGAGGTTCAGCCCCAGCATTTT
cdr3_aa: CASRAGEVQPQHF

v_call: TRBV13
d_call: TRBD2
clone_size: .
j_call: TRBJ2-1
cdr3_nt: TGTGCCAGCAGCGCCGGGACTAGCGGGAGCTTCAATGAGCAGTTCTTC
cdr3_aa: CASSAGTSGSFNEQFF

v_call: TRBV10-3
d_call: .
clone_size: many
j_call: TRBJ2-2
cdr3_nt: TGTGCCACGTCCCCCCGGGAGACCGCGAACACCGGGGAGCTGTTTTTT
cdr3_aa: CATSPRETANTGELFF

v_call: TRBV7-3
d_call: .
clone_size: many
j_call: TRBJ2-2
cdr3_nt: TGTGCCAGCAGCTTGGAACCCGGGGAGCTGTTTTTT
cdr3_aa: CASSLEPGELFF

v_call: TRBV7-2
d_call: TRBD2
clone_size: many
j_call: TRBJ2-2
cdr3_nt: TGTGCCAGCAGCTTAAGCGGGAGAGGCACCGGGGAGCTGTTTTTT
cdr3_aa: CASSLSGRGTGELFF